The rows below give T cell receptor beta chains drawn from one sample of a study of T cell repertoires in cytomegalovirus infection. TCRdb re-called the reads with MiXCR, one entry per CDR3 protein. The sample lists roughly 720,000 distinct CDR3 sequences; roughly 35% were seen once. The sample comprised PBMCs. These receptors were obtained from a human donor in good health (CMV status not recorded). Some clones in this sample may be carry-over from other donors' samples. CDR3s include the opening cysteine and the closing phenylalanine or tryptophan. The order of the fields is clone size, D gene, J gene, CDR3 length, V gene, CDR3 protein, CDR3 DNA. A D gene is named only where the DNA matches it firmly. Clone size is stated in some rows and not others, as once, few, many or a class when expanded.

clone size: -
D gene: -
J gene: TRBJ1-3
CDR3 length: 15
V gene: TRBV12-3/TRBV12-4
CDR3 protein: CASSRSTLSGNTIYF
CDR3 DNA: TGTGCCAGCAGCCGGTCCACACTCTCTGGAAACACCATATATTTT

clone size: few
D gene: TRBD1
J gene: TRBJ2-1
CDR3 length: 13
V gene: TRBV7-2
CDR3 protein: CASRPQGAGEQFF
CDR3 DNA: TGTGCCAGCAGACCTCAGGGGGCCGGGGAGCAGTTCTTC

clone size: once
D gene: -
J gene: TRBJ1-3
CDR3 length: 13
V gene: TRBV28
CDR3 protein: CASSFAHSGTIYF
CDR3 DNA: TGTGCCAGCAGTTTTGCCCACTCCGGCACCATATATTTT

clone size: -
D gene: -
J gene: TRBJ2-7
CDR3 length: 16
V gene: TRBV10-3
CDR3 protein: CAISERRGGGIYEQYF
CDR3 DNA: TGTGCCATCAGTGAGCGTAGAGGGGGGGGCATCTACGAGCAGTACTTC

clone size: -
D gene: -
J gene: TRBJ1-2
CDR3 length: 12
V gene: TRBV28
CDR3 protein: CAILYKGHGYTF
CDR3 DNA: TGTGCCATCCTTTACAAGGGGCACGGCTACACCTTC

clone size: few
D gene: TRBD2
J gene: TRBJ2-1
CDR3 length: 20
V gene: TRBV7-9
CDR3 protein: CASSLKPAGRAASSYNEQFF
CDR3 DNA: TGTGCCAGCAGCTTAAAGCCGGCAGGGAGGGCGGCTTCCTCCTACAATGAGCAGTTCTTC

clone size: -
D gene: TRBD1
J gene: TRBJ1-1
CDR3 length: 15
V gene: TRBV7-6
CDR3 protein: CASSLKRTGSTEAFF
CDR3 DNA: TGTGCCAGCAGCTTAAAGCGGACAGGGAGCACTGAAGCTTTCTTT

clone size: -
D gene: TRBD1
J gene: TRBJ1-2
CDR3 length: 16
V gene: TRBV12-3/TRBV12-4
CDR3 protein: CASLPPGGQGRYGYTF
CDR3 DNA: TGTGCCAGCTTACCTCCGGGGGGACAGGGAAGGTATGGCTACACCTTC

clone size: -
D gene: -
J gene: TRBJ2-5
CDR3 length: 13
V gene: TRBV3-1
CDR3 protein: CASSRKGTGTQYF
CDR3 DNA: TGTGCCAGCAGCCGGAAGGGGACGGGGACCCAGTACTTC

clone size: -
D gene: TRBD1
J gene: TRBJ2-7
CDR3 length: 14
V gene: TRBV5-1
CDR3 protein: CASSVGQGGYEQSF
CDR3 DNA: TGCGCCAGCAGCGTGGGACAGGGGGGCTACGAGCAGTCCTTC

clone size: -
D gene: TRBD1
J gene: TRBJ1-6
CDR3 length: 16
V gene: TRBV4-1
CDR3 protein: CASSQDRGQANSPLHF
CDR3 DNA: TGCGCCAGCAGCCAAGATAGGGGACAGGCTAATTCACCCCTCCACTTT

clone size: -
D gene: -
J gene: TRBJ1-5
CDR3 length: 14
V gene: TRBV10-3
CDR3 protein: CAIREGGNNQPQHF
CDR3 DNA: TGTGCCATCCGTGAGGGGGGAAACAATCAGCCCCAGCATTTT

clone size: -
D gene: -
J gene: TRBJ2-3
CDR3 length: 17
V gene: TRBV19
CDR3 protein: CASSIDFQAVSTDTQYF
CDR3 DNA: TGTGCCAGTAGTATAGATTTTCAGGCGGTTAGCACAGATACGCAGTATTTT

clone size: many
D gene: TRBD2
J gene: TRBJ2-7
CDR3 length: 14
V gene: TRBV28
CDR3 protein: CASGGRGRMDEQYF
CDR3 DNA: TGTGCCTCGGGAGGGCGGGGTAGAATGGACGAGCAGTACTTC

clone size: -
D gene: -
J gene: TRBJ1-2
CDR3 length: 15
V gene: TRBV7-8
CDR3 protein: CASSLRGSESFGYTF
CDR3 DNA: TGTGCCAGCAGCTTAAGAGGGTCGGAATCGTTTGGCTACACCTTC

clone size: few
D gene: -
J gene: TRBJ2-3
CDR3 length: 14
V gene: TRBV24-1
CDR3 protein: CATSKRTDTDTQYF
CDR3 DNA: TGTGCCACCAGTAAAAGGACAGACACAGATACGCAGTATTTT

clone size: -
D gene: -
J gene: TRBJ2-7
CDR3 length: 14
V gene: TRBV20-1
CDR3 protein: CSAPVPGGYYEQYF
CDR3 DNA: TGCAGTGCGCCGGTTCCGGGGGGCTACTACGAGCAGTACTTC

clone size: -
D gene: TRBD2
J gene: TRBJ2-3
CDR3 length: 16
V gene: TRBV4-1
CDR3 protein: CASSQNPAGGTDTQYF
CDR3 DNA: TGCGCCAGCAGCCAAAACCCTGCGGGGGGCACAGATACGCAGTATTTT

clone size: -
D gene: -
J gene: TRBJ2-1
CDR3 length: 15
V gene: TRBV6-8
CDR3 protein: CASSYSLGIYNEQFF
CDR3 DNA: TGTGCCAGCAGTTACTCCTTGGGTATATACAATGAGCAGTTCTTC

clone size: -
D gene: -
J gene: TRBJ2-1
CDR3 length: 15
V gene: TRBV24-1
CDR3 protein: CATSDSRQTNNEQFF
CDR3 DNA: TGTGCCACCAGTGATTCCCGACAGACAAACAATGAGCAGTTCTTC

clone size: many
D gene: -
J gene: TRBJ2-7
CDR3 length: 16
V gene: TRBV28
CDR3 protein: CATHFGTTGRRAEQYF
CDR3 DNA: TGTGCCACCCATTTCGGTACGACAGGGCGGAGGGCCGAGCAGTACTTC

clone size: -
D gene: -
J gene: TRBJ1-1
CDR3 length: 13
V gene: TRBV28
CDR3 protein: CASSGGQHTEAFF
CDR3 DNA: TGTGCCTCCTCGGGAGGACAACACACTGAAGCTTTCTTT

clone size: -
D gene: -
J gene: TRBJ1-1
CDR3 length: 10
V gene: TRBV6-1
CDR3 protein: CASSERGAFF
CDR3 DNA: TGTGCCAGCAGTGAAAGGGGAGCTTTCTTT

clone size: -
D gene: -
J gene: TRBJ1-2
CDR3 length: 13
V gene: TRBV7-2
CDR3 protein: CASTTWKAYGYTF
CDR3 DNA: TGTGCCAGCACCACGTGGAAGGCCTATGGCTACACCTTC

clone size: -
D gene: TRBD1
J gene: TRBJ2-7
CDR3 length: 15
V gene: TRBV5-4
CDR3 protein: CASSLIPTGENEQYF
CDR3 DNA: TGTGCCAGCAGCTTGATTCCGACAGGGGAGAACGAGCAGTACTTC